The source of this T cell receptor beta chain is a study of Graves' ophthalmopathy and Graves' hyperthyroidism. General study points: Most thyroid clonotypes expanded beyond 0.001 frequency were also found in blood.

TCR beta CDR3 amplification used RNA transcripts. Second-round multiplex PCR came after a first-round RT-PCR that employed HTBI primers. MiXCR was run by TCRdb on the multiplex PCR reads, yielding one entry per CDR3 protein. There are around 1,200,000 distinct CDR3 sequences in the sample; around a third occur only once, and more than 9.5% lies in the top ten. The CDR3 totals 13 residues. V lost 10 bases and J lost 2, with 14 bases in between. Looked up from germline, CDR1 is SGHTA and CDR2 is FQGTGA. A remark on this clonotype: Antigen unknown.

Clinical symptoms and serum thyroxine were used for diagnosis; TRAb, thyroid ultrasound and orbital computed tomography were also relied on. This chain connects TRBV7-3 to TRBJ1-2, with D maybe TRBD1 (5 bases). Sequenced input: peripheral blood or thyroid tissue (not recorded which). The receptor's source is an adult man with Graves' hyperthyroidism. This CDR3 reads CAIAGGENYGYTF. The CDR3 DNA reads TGTGCCATCGCGGGGGGGGAAAACTATGGCTACACCTTC.